A single sample gave rise to the 32 T cell receptor beta chains below, sequenced in a study of blood T cell repertoires in COVID-19. Profiled with immunoSEQ multiplex PCR; TCRdb holds only in-frame clones, not every one. The table lists about 500,000 clones, about 89% of them singletons, with about 8.2% in the top ten. The sequencing input was peripheral blood. The receptors were sampled from a woman between 50 and 59 years old with COVID-19, enrolled during active disease.

This clone was observed a handful of times. The gene calls are TRBV6-5 and TRBJ1-1; unclear D gene. CDR1 is MNHEY, CDR2 SVGAGI, per germline. V was clipped by 2 bases and J by 0 bases, with 4 bases between them. The CDR3 loop spans 13 amino acids. CDR3 nucleotide sequence: TGTGCCAGCAGTTACGTTATGAACACTGAAGCTTTCTTT. Amino acid sequence: CASSYVMNTEAFF.

The V call is TRBV6-1, the J call TRBJ2-7; tentative D call: TRBD1 (6 bases). Trimming took off 6 bases at V and 4 bases at J, with 16 bases between the two ends. CDR1 MNHNS and CDR2 SASEGT come from the germline V gene. This CDR3 has 14 amino acids. The CDR3 DNA sequence: TGTGCCAGCAGCTACCTCGGACAGCTTTACGAGCAGTACTTC. Its translation: CASSYLGQLYEQYF.

The CDR3: CASSQRWTGTGIQETQYF. The DNA for the CDR3 is TGCGCCAGCAGCCAGAGATGGACCGGGACAGGGATCCAAGAGACCCAGTACTTC. The chain carries TRBV4-1 and TRBJ2-5; 9 bases are shared with TRBD1. CDR3 length equals 18 residues. Germline CDR1 reads MGHRA; CDR2 reads YSYEKL. V was pared by 3 bases and J by 1 base, with 12 bases of the junction left unmatched.

The rearrangement links TRBV18 to TRBJ2-5; 11 nucleotides align to TRBD2. This CDR3 region has 17 residues. Germline trimming cut 3 bases from V and 0 bases from J; bases unmatched to any gene: 6. CDR1 is KGHSH, CDR2 LQKENI, per germline. CDR3 in amino acids: CASSPPRGLADQETQYF. The CDR3 nucleotides are TGTGCCAGCTCACCTCCGAGGGGACTAGCGGACCAAGAGACCCAGTACTTC.

The chain couples TRBV18 to TRBJ1-2, with D possibly TRBD1 on 5 matching bases. Trimming left V 2 bases short and J 4 bases short, with 8 bases between. This CDR3 spans 13 amino acids. Germline lookup yields CDR1 KGHSH and CDR2 LQKENI. The CDR3 nucleotides are TGTGCCAGCTCACCAGGGGGGACCTATGGCTACACCTTC. This sequence encodes CASSPGGTYGYTF.

The genes are TRBV24-1 and TRBJ1-2; D possibly corresponds to TRBD1 (6 bases). Germline lookup yields CDR1 KGHDR and CDR2 SFDVKD. Trimming took 5 bases from V and 8 from J, leaving 14 bases between them. CDR3 length equals 13 residues. This CDR3 is CATSALQGSGYTF. The CDR3 DNA sequence: TGTGCCACCAGTGCCCTACAGGGTTCCGGCTACACCTTC.

The chain uses TRBV5-4 and TRBJ1-4; D might be TRBD1 (6 bases). The CDR3 loop spans 14 amino acids. The germline V and J ends were trimmed by 2 bases and 4 bases, with 9 bases remaining between them. CDR1 SGHNT and CDR2 YYREEE come from the germline V gene (reference sequence). The CDR3 sequence: CASSFGQFNEKLFF. In DNA, the CDR3 is TGTGCCAGCAGCTTCGGACAGTTTAATGAAAAACTGTTTTTT.

The gene calls are TRBV5-1 and TRBJ2-3; possibly TRBD2 for D (6 bases). Germline CDR1 is SGHRS and CDR2 is YFSETQ. This CDR3 is built from 16 residues. Trimming cost V 0 bases and J 0 bases, with 11 bases left between them. The CDR3 spells CASSLAGETSTDTQYF. The CDR3 DNA is TGCGCCAGCAGCTTGGCGGGGGAGACTAGCACAGATACGCAGTATTTT.

The rearrangement joins TRBV7-2 to TRBJ1-4, with 9 bases aligning to TRBD1. The CDR3 has 12 amino acids. The J segment lost 5 bases and the V segment lost 8 bases, leaving 0 bases of the junction unmatched. Germline V CDR1 and CDR2: SGHTA, FQGNSA. The CDR3, as DNA: TGTGCCAGCGGGACAGGGAATGAAAAACTGTTTTTT. Amino acid sequence: CASGTGNEKLFF.

This chain uses TRBV25-1 with TRBJ1-5, with D possibly being TRBD1 (5 bases). Trimming removed 2 bases from V and 1 base from J, with 6 bases in between. The CDR3 spans 14 residues. CDR1 is MGHDK, CDR2 SYGVNS, per germline. CDR3 amino acids: CASSEHRSNQPQHF. In DNA, the CDR3 is TGTGCCAGCAGTGAACACAGGAGCAATCAGCCCCAGCATTTT.

This rearrangement joins TRBV5-5 to TRBJ1-1; maybe TRBD1 (5 bases). Germline V gene data show CDR1 as SGHKS and CDR2 as YYEKEE (reference sequence). V lost 0 bases and J lost 0, with 12 bases in between. The CDR3 contains 16 residues. The CDR3 spells CASSLGRGTVNTEAFF. In DNA form, the CDR3 reads TGTGCCAGCAGCTTGGGCCGGGGGACTGTGAACACTGAAGCTTTCTTT.

The chain has TRBV5-5 and TRBJ1-1; perhaps TRBD1 as D (6 bases). V was clipped by 4 bases and J by 4 bases, with 17 bases between them. CDR3 length: 15 amino acids. Germline CDR1 reads SGHKS; CDR2 reads YYEKEE (reference sequence). CDR3 loop: CASSPEGGVGTEAFF. Here the CDR3 DNA reads TGTGCCAGCAGCCCTGAGGGGGGGGTAGGCACTGAAGCTTTCTTT.

The table lists this clone with a count of one. This chain connects TRBV2 to TRBJ1-5; no clear D. Between the trimmed V and J ends, which lost 7 bases and 4 bases, there was a span of 11 bases. CDR1 and CDR2 from the germline V gene are SNHLY and FYNNEI. This CDR3 has 13 amino acids. The CDR3 here is CASNIQSNQPQHF. CDR3 nucleotide sequence: TGTGCCAGCAATATACAGAGTAATCAGCCCCAGCATTTT.

The V gene is TRBV2, the J gene TRBJ2-2; D is perhaps TRBD1 (6 bases). V was pared by 5 bases and J by 2 bases, with 15 bases between. This CDR3 region has 16 residues. Germline CDR1 and CDR2: SNHLY and FYNNEI. The DNA of the CDR3 is TGTGCCAGCAGTTTCACGAGGGGACAAAACACCGGGGAGCTGTTTTTT. It translates to CASSFTRGQNTGELFF.

This clone was picked up a small number of times. The genes are TRBV5-1 and TRBJ2-2; D is possibly TRBD2 (5 bases). Trimming cost V 0 bases and J 6 bases, with 9 bases left between them. There are 14 residues in the CDR3. Germline loops: CDR1 SGHRS, CDR2 YFSETQ. The CDR3 bases are TGCGCCAGCAGCTTGGTTGCGGAGGCCGGGGAGCTGTTTTTT. Translated, it gives CASSLVAEAGELFF.

In DNA form, the CDR3 reads TGTGCCAGCAGCTTTTTAAACACCGGGGAGCTGTTTTTT. It is translated as CASSFLNTGELFF. The chain combines TRBV7-9 with TRBJ2-2; unclear D gene. CDR1 is SEHNR and CDR2 is FQNEAQ in the germline V gene (reference sequence). Trimming cost V 3 bases and J 2 bases, with 4 bases left between them. The CDR3 has 13 residues.

The CDR3 DNA is TGTGCCATCAGGGAGACAGGGGGGGACACTGAAGCTTTCTTT. It is translated as CAIRETGGDTEAFF. The chain recombines TRBV10-3 with TRBJ1-1; 9 bases are a match to TRBD1. V shed 6 bases and J 3 bases; nucleotides not matched to a gene: 5. CDR1 is ENHRY and CDR2 is SYGVKD in the germline V gene. The CDR3 covers 14 residues.

The chain couples TRBV6-5 to TRBJ2-7, with 9 bases lining up with TRBD1. This CDR3 contains 15 residues. Germline values: CDR1 MNHEY, CDR2 SVGAGI. The V and J ends lost 6 bases and 0 bases, in that order; junction bases with no gene match: 6. CDR3 in amino acids: CASSPDRGYSYEQYF. As DNA, the CDR3 is TGTGCCAGCAGCCCGGACAGGGGCTACTCCTACGAGCAGTACTTC.

The V gene is TRBV15, the J gene TRBJ1-2, with D perhaps TRBD1 (5 bases). Trimming cost V 0 bases and J 8 bases, with 13 bases left between them. The CDR3 sequence is 14 residues long. Germline V lookup: CDR1 LNHNV, CDR2 YYDKDF (reference sequence). CDR3 sequence: CATSRDIQDRGYTF. The CDR3 DNA sequence: TGTGCCACCAGCAGAGATATACAGGATCGCGGCTACACCTTC.

The chain links TRBV5-1 to TRBJ2-1; D is possibly TRBD2 (6 bases). The CDR3 is made up of 14 amino acids. The ends were cut back, 4 bases at V and 6 bases at J, with 14 bases in the middle. Germline assignment: CDR1 SGHRS and CDR2 YFSETQ. The CDR3 region is CASSPEGRSNEQFF. CDR3 nucleotide sequence: TGCGCCAGCAGCCCGGAGGGCAGGAGCAATGAGCAGTTCTTC.

In this sample, this clone turned up once. The chain employs TRBV10-1 and TRBJ2-3; D might be TRBD1 (6 bases). CDR1 is WNHNN and CDR2 is SYGVQD in the germline V gene (reference sequence). The CDR3 length is 13 residues. V lost 5 bases and J lost 2, with 8 bases in between. The CDR3 protein is CASSRGTTDTQYF. CDR3 DNA sequence: TGCGCCAGCAGTAGGGGGACCACAGATACGCAGTATTTT.

V is TRBV18 and J is TRBJ1-1; perhaps TRBD1 as D (5 bases). The CDR3 spans 16 residues. Germline V gene sequence: CDR1 KGHSH, CDR2 LQKENI. Trimming removed 1 base from V and 2 bases from J, with 14 bases in between. The CDR3 protein is CASSPRGVSLNTEAFF. CDR3 DNA: TGTGCCAGCTCACCACGGGGGGTCAGCCTAAACACTGAAGCTTTCTTT.

The chain couples TRBV6-2 or TRBV6-3 to TRBJ2-7; 10 positions agree with TRBD1. There are 15 residues in the CDR3. Germline-derived CDR1 and CDR2 are MNHEY and SVGEGT. The V gene end was trimmed by 5 bases and the J gene end by 2 bases; junction bases not matched to a gene: 6. Here the CDR3 reads CASSDGTGAPYEQYF. The DNA for the CDR3 is TGTGCCAGCAGTGATGGGACAGGGGCTCCCTACGAGCAGTACTTC.

V usage is TRBV28 and J usage is TRBJ2-7; D gene unclear. Between the trimmed V and J ends, which lost 5 bases and 4 bases, there was a span of 6 bases. Per the germline V gene, CDR1 is MDHEN and CDR2 is SYDVKM. This CDR3 spans 11 amino acids. The CDR3 sequence is CASSEQYEQYF. DNA of the CDR3: TGTGCCAGCAGTGAACAGTACGAGCAGTACTTC.

The genes are TRBV30 and TRBJ1-1, with no clear D. The V end lost 3 bases, the J end lost 3 bases, and 11 bases lay between the germline ends. The CDR3 totals 13 residues. Germline CDR1 and CDR2: GTSNPN and SVGIG (reference sequence). CDR3 residues: CAWSVIGDTEAFF. CDR3 nucleotides: TGTGCCTGGAGCGTTATCGGGGACACTGAAGCTTTCTTT. Based on the CDR3 plus reference TRBV30 and TRBJ1-1, the full variable domain is SQTIHQWPATLVQPVGSPLSLECTVEGTSNPNLYWYRQAAGRGLQLLFYSVGIGQISSEVPQNLSASRPQDRQFILSSKKLLLSDSGFYLCAWSVIGDTEAFFGQGTRLTVV.

The gene calls are TRBV30 and TRBJ1-2; D remains ambiguous. There are 12 residues in the CDR3. The germline V gene encodes CDR1 GTSNPN and CDR2 SVGIG (reference sequence). Trimming took off 1 base at V and 4 bases at J, with 7 bases between the two ends. The CDR3 sequence: CAWSASLYGYTF. CDR3 in DNA: TGTGCCTGGAGTGCTTCTCTCTATGGCTACACCTTC.

The rearrangement uses TRBV30 and TRBJ2-7; maybe TRBD1 (5 bases). V dropped 6 bases and J dropped 5 bases, with 11 bases sitting between them. This CDR3 contains 11 residues. Per the germline V gene, CDR1 is GTSNPN and CDR2 is SVGIG (reference sequence). The CDR3 region is CACRANHEQYF. Written as DNA, the CDR3 is TGTGCCTGCAGGGCTAATCACGAGCAGTACTTC.

Here the CDR3 reads CASSRRTRAYNEQFF. The CDR3 bases are TGTGCCAGCAGTAGAAGGACCAGGGCGTACAATGAGCAGTTCTTC. The chain recombines TRBV6-5 with TRBJ2-1, with D perhaps TRBD1 (5 bases). V lost 5 bases, J lost 4 bases, and 15 bases lay in between. Germline V CDR1 and CDR2: MNHEY, SVGAGI. The CDR3 covers 15 residues.

The genes are TRBV27 and TRBJ2-1; 8 bases match TRBD1. The V and J ends lost 5 bases and 9 bases, in that order; junction bases with no gene match: 12. Germline V gives CDR1 MNHEY, CDR2 SMNVEV (reference sequence). This CDR3 is built from 15 residues. The DNA for the CDR3 is TGTGCCAGCAGTCCTGGGACAGGCCCTGGGGGTGAGCAGTTCTTC. Its protein is CASSPGTGPGGEQFF.

The chain joins TRBV2 to TRBJ1-5; 11 bases map to TRBD1. From germline, CDR1 is SNHLY and CDR2 FYNNEI. The V and J ends lost 8 bases and 2 bases, in that order; junction bases with no gene match: 8. This CDR3 spans 16 amino acids. CDR3 DNA sequence: TGTGCCAGCGCCGGGACAGGGGGTGGAGGCAATCAGCCCCAGCATTTT. It codes for CASAGTGGGGNQPQHF. The full variable domain, rest sourced from reference TRBV2 and TRBJ1-5, is EPEVTQTPSHQVTQMGQEVILRCVPISNHLYFYWYRQILGQKVEFLVSFYNNEISEKSEIFDDQFSVERPDGSNFTLKIRSTKLEDSAMYFCASAGTGGGGNQPQHFGDGTRLSIL.

In its sample, this clone was seen a few times. The chain uses TRBV11-2 and TRBJ2-5, with D perhaps matching TRBD1 (6 bases). There are 16 residues in the CDR3. V was pared by 2 bases and J by 1 base, with 14 bases between. Germline V gene lookup returns CDR1 SGHAT and CDR2 FQNNGV. The CDR3 nucleotides are TGTGCCAGCAGCTTATCCTCGTTAGGGGGCCAAGAGACCCAGTACTTC. Translating gives CASSLSSLGGQETQYF.

To note about this clone: This sample also contains other DNA sequences that code for the same CDR3. The chain links TRBV7-3 to TRBJ2-2; 8 bases match TRBD2. CDR3 size: 15 residues. Germline loops: CDR1 SGHTA, CDR2 FQGTGA. V was clipped by 9 bases and J by 4 bases; unmatched bases: 10. CDR3 nucleotide sequence: TGTGCCAGTCGACGGGGCGGGGGGCCCACCGGGGAGCTGTTTTTT. This codes for CASRRGGGPTGELFF.